This TCR beta chain was recovered during a study of cytomegalovirus exposure and HLA in healthy donors. Study information: The Caucasian-associated ancestry cluster held less than 85% of around 380 genotyped donors. Whole-study results and caveats: TCR beta chains numbering 164 were designated cytomegalovirus-associated. Available immune exposure information was restricted to CMV serostatus only. A few CMV-associated chains proved CMV antigen-specific in vitro.

Both 60 Vbeta primers and 13 Jbeta primers went into the PCR. Repertoires were generated with immunoSEQ multiplex PCR, while TCRdb's copy carries only in-frame clones and drops some. The data hold about 120,000 clones, with roughly four fifths observed a single time. Germline CDR1 and CDR2: MDHEN and SYDVKM. This CDR3 contains 14 residues. V was shortened by 2 bases and J by 0 bases, with 8 bases between the two germline ends. For this clone: Its cognate antigen is unknown.

The sequenced material came from PBMCs. This rearrangement joins TRBV28 to TRBJ2-7; D is possibly TRBD1 (6 bases). The source of this sequence is a woman in her late teens or twenties in good health and CMV-seronegative. CDR3 residues: CASSLQGTSYEQYF. DNA of the CDR3: TGTGCCAGCAGTTTACAGGGGACCTCCTACGAGCAGTACTTC.